The entry below describes one T cell receptor beta chain. The antigen remains undetermined. This could be a read error, since a much larger clone is one nucleotide away. Since no conserved phenylalanine or tryptophan closes the CDR3, a read error is the likely cause. The time point is: newly diagnosed GD, antithyroid drugs for less than 3 months. Isolated PBMC RNA provided the starting material for the TCR library. Researchers made TCR beta libraries by using iRepertoire HTBI primers and running Arm-PCR on CDR3 regions. TCRdb redid the calling of the multiplex PCR reads with MiXCR, one entry per CDR3 protein. The profile covers 400,000 to 500,000 distinct CDR3 sequences, with approximately 14% appearing a single time and more than 15% taken by the ten largest. The entry originates in a study of regulatory T cells in long-lasting Graves disease. Study-level findings and limits: Newly diagnosed Graves' patients had higher TCR diversity than persistent ones.

This sample was also put to use in a study of T cells in Graves' hyperthyroidism and ophthalmopathy. As reported in that work: Stable disease denoted Graves' hyperthyroidism without ophthalmopathy progression within 18 months. Clinical symptoms, serum thyroxine and TRAb, thyroid ultrasound and orbital computed tomography were used for the diagnoses.

The source of this sequence is a woman in her 50s with Graves disease. Sequenced here: peripheral blood mononuclear cells (PBMCs), sampled at new diagnosis, from a patient treated with antithyroid drugs.

In DNA, the CDR3 is TGCGCCAGCAGCTTGGTTCCAGGGGCCTACAATGAGCAGTTCCTC. This gives the protein CASSLVPGAYNEQFL. The chain has TRBV5-1 and TRBJ2-1; possibly TRBD1 for D (6 bases). This CDR3 contains 15 residues. Germline CDR1 and CDR2: SGHRS and YFSETQ. V was cut by 0 bases and J by 2 bases, with 9 bases left in between.